This T cell receptor (beta chain) was sequenced during a study of T cell responses to AZD1222 COVID-19 vaccine. Broader study findings: The CD4 TCRs associated with vaccination extended across spike and predominated at 160-218 and 743-854. Nearly half of spike-specific TCRs reportedly target unmutated variant regions. Most donors were white British, females outnumbered males, and clonal diversity was possibly underestimated.

V was pared by 0 bases and J by 1 base, with 8 bases between. Per germline, CDR1 PRHDT and CDR2 FYEKMQ (reference sequence). The CDR3 consists of 15 residues. TCRdb's copy holds only in-frame clones and misses some; the assay was immunoSEQ multiplex PCR. The sample lists about 120,000 clones, roughly nine tenths seen once, with 2.5% to 3% in the top ten. Note on this clone: No antigen is known for it.

The gene calls are TRBV13 and TRBJ2-3; D might be TRBD1 (5 bases). The sequence was collected from an adult who received the AZD1222 COVID-19 vaccine. The sample in question was peripheral blood, obtained 28 days after the second AZD1222 dose. The CDR3: CASSLGRAGTDTQYF. The CDR3 DNA sequence: TGTGCCAGCAGCTTAGGCAGGGCAGGCACAGATACGCAGTATTTT.